The clone carrying this TCR beta chain was recorded at least ten times. The antigen remains undetermined. The data belong to a study of regulatory T cells in long-lasting Graves disease. Notes on the study in general: Whereas new patients shared 800 to 1,000 public clonotypes, persistent patients shared more, at 2,500 to 3,500. Newly diagnosed disease favored TRBV20-1 and TRBJ2-1 over persistent disease.

Deletions cut 7 bases from V and 1 base from J, with 15 bases between. Germline V gene sequence: CDR1 SGHRS, CDR2 YFSETQ. The CDR3 has 14 amino acids. Documented time point: newly diagnosed GD, antithyroid drugs for less than 3 months. From PBMCs, RNA was extracted and then used to make the TCR library. A blood draw put about 9 milliliters of peripheral blood into EDTA tubes. The authors built TCR beta libraries using iRepertoire HTBI primers and Arm-PCR of CDR3 regions. TCRdb redid the calling of the multiplex PCR reads with MiXCR, one entry per CDR3 protein. The table lists 300,000 to 400,000 distinct CDR3 sequences, 15% to 20% of them singletons. Separately, the same data were catalogued under a study of T cells in Graves' hyperthyroidism and ophthalmopathy.

The chain is built from TRBV5-1 and TRBJ2-7; tentatively, D is TRBD1 (5 bases). This sequence originates from a man between 40 and 49 years old with Graves disease. Here the sequenced sample was peripheral blood mononuclear cells (PBMCs), taken at new diagnosis, from a patient treated with antithyroid drugs. CDR3 loop: CASAPATASYEQYF. The CDR3 DNA is TGCGCCAGCGCTCCGGCGACAGCATCCTACGAGCAGTACTTC. Full variable domain (outside the CDR3, taken from reference TRBV5-1 and TRBJ2-7): KAGVTQTPRYLIKTRGQQVTLSCSPISGHRSVSWYQQTPGQGLQFLFEYFSETQRNKGNFPGRFSGRQFSNSRSEMNVSTLELGDSALYLCASAPATASYEQYFGPGTRLTVT.